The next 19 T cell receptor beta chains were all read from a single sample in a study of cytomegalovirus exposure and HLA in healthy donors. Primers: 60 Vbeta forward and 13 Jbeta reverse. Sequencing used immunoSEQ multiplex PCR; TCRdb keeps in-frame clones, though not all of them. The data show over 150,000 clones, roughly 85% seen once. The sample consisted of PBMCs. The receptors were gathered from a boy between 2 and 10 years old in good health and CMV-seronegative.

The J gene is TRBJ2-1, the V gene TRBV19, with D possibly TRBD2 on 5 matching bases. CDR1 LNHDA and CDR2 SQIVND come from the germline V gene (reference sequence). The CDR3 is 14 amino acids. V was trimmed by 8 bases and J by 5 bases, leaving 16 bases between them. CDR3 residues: CASRTSFSHNEQFF. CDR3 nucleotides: TGTGCCAGTCGAACTAGTTTTAGTCACAATGAGCAGTTCTTC.

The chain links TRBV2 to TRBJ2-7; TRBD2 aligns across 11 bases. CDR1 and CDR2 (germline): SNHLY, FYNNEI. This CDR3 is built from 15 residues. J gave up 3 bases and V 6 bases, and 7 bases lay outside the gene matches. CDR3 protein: CASSFSGRGYYEQYF. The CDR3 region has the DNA TGTGCCAGCAGCTTTAGCGGGAGGGGCTACTACGAGCAGTACTTC.

CDR3 nucleotides: TGCAGCGACAAAAAGGGAGGAGATACGCAGTATTTT. Its translation: CSDKKGGDTQYF. The chain is built from TRBV29-1 and TRBJ2-3, with TRBD2 as a possible D gene (6 bases). The CDR3 has 12 residues. Germline-derived CDR1 and CDR2 are SQVTM and ANQGSEA. Trimming took off 7 bases at V and 5 bases at J, with 13 bases between the two ends.

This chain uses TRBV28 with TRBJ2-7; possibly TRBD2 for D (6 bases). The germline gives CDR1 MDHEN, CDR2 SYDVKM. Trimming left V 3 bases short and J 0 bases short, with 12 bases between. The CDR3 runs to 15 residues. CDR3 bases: TGTGCCAGCAGTTTGGTCGGGGGATCCTCCTACGAGCAGTACTTC. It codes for CASSLVGGSSYEQYF. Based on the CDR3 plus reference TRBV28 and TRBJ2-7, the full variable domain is DVKVTQSSRYLVKRTGEKVFLECVQDMDHENMFWYRQDPGLGLRLIYFSYDVKMKEKGDIPEGYSVSREKKERFSLILESASTNQTSMYLCASSLVGGSSYEQYFGPGTRLTVT.

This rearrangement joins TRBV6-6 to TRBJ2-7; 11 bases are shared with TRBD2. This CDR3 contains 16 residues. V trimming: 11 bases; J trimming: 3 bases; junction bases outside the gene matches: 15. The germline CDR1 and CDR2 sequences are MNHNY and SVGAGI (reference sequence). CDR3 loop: CASSAVAGGDFYEQYV. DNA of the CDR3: TGTGCCTCCAGCGCAGTAGCGGGGGGGGACTTCTACGAGCAGTACGTC.

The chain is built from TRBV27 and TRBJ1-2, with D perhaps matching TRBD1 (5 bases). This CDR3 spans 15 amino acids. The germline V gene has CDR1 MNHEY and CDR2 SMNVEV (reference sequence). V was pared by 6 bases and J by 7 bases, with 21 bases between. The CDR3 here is CASRPTQGSMGGYTF. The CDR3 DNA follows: TGTGCCAGCAGGCCTACCCAGGGCTCGATGGGTGGCTACACCTTC.

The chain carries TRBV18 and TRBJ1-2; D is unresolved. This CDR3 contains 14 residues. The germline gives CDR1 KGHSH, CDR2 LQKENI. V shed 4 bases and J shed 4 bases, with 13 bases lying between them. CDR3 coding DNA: TGTGCCAGCTCACTGAGCTCCCGAAGCTATGGCTACACCTTC. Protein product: CASSLSSRSYGYTF.

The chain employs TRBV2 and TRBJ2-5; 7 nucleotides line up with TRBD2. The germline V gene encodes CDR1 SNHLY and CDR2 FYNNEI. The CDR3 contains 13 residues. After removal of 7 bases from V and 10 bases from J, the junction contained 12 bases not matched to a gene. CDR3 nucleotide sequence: TGTGCCAGCACCCGGGACTACAGCAAAGACCAGTACTTC. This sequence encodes CASTRDYSKDQYF.

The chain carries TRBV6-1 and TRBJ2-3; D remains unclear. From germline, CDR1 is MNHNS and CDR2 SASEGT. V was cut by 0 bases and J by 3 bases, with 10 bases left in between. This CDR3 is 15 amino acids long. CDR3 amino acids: CASSEAYGWTDTQYF. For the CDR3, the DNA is TGTGCCAGCAGTGAAGCTTACGGGTGGACAGATACGCAGTATTTT.

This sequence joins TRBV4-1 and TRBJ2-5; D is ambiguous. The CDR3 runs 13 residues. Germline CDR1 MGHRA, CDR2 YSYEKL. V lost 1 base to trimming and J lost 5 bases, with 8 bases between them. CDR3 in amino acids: CASSQALRETQYF. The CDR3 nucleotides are TGCGCCAGCAGCCAAGCCCTCAGGGAGACCCAGTACTTC.

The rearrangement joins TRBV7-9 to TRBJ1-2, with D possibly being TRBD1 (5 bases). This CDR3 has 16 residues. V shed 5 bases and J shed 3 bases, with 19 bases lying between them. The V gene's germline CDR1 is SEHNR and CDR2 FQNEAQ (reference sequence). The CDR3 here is CASSHPTGGYDYGYTF. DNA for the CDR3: TGTGCCAGCAGCCACCCTACCGGGGGGTACGACTATGGCTACACCTTC.

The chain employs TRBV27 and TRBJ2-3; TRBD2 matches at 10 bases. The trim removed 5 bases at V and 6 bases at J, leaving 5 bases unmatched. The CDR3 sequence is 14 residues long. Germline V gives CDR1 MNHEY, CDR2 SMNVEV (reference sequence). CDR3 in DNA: TGTGCCAGCAGTATAAGCGGGAGGGAGGATACGCAGTATTTT. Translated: CASSISGREDTQYF.

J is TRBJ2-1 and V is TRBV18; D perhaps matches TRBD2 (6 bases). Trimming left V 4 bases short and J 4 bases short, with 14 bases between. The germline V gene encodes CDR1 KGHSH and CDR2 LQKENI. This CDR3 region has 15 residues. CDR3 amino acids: CASSREARTYNEQFF. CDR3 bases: TGTGCCAGCTCACGGGAGGCTAGAACGTACAATGAGCAGTTCTTC.

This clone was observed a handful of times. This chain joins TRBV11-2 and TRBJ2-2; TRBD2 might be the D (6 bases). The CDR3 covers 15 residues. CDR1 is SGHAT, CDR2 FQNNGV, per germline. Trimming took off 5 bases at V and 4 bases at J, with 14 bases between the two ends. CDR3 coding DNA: TGTGCCAGCAGCCCAGCGGGCTTAGGCACCGGGGAGCTGTTTTTT. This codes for CASSPAGLGTGELFF.

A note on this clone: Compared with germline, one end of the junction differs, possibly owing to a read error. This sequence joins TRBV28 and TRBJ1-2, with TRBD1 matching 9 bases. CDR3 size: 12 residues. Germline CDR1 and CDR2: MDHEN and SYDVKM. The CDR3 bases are TGTGCCAGCAGCGACACTACAGGGGGCCCGCTCTTC. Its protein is CASSDTTGGPLF.

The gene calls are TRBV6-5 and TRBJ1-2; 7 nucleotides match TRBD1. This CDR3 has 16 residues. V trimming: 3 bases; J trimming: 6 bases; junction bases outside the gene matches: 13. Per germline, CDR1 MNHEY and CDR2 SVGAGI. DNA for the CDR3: TGTGCCAGCAGTTATGCTTCAGGGGGTGGAGGAAATGGCTACACCTTC. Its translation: CASSYASGGGGNGYTF.

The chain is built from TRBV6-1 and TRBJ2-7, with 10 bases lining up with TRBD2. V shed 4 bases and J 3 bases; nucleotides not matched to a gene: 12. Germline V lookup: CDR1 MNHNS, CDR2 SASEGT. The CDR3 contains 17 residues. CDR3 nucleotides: TGTGCCAGCAGTGCGCGACTGTGGGAGCGGGAGGGCTACGAGCAGTACTTC. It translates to CASSARLWEREGYEQYF.

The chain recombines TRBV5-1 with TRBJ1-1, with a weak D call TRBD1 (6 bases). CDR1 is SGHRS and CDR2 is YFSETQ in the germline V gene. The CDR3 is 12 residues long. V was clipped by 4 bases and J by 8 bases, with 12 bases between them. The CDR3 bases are TGCGCCAGCAGCCCAGAGGGGGTGGAAGCTTTCTTT. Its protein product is CASSPEGVEAFF.

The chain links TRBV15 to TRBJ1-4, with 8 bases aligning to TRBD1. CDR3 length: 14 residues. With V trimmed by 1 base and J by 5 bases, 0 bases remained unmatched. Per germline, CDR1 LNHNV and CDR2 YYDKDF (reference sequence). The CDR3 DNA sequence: TGTGCCACCAGCAGAGGGACAGGGAATGAAAAACTGTTTTTT. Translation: CATSRGTGNEKLFF.